A selection of T cell receptor beta chains follows, all from one sample in a study of blood T cell repertoires in COVID-19. Data came from immunoSEQ multiplex PCR; TCRdb stores just in-frame clones and leaves some out. The sample records 200,000 to 250,000 clones, approximately 85% being singletons. Source material: peripheral blood. The receptors were gathered from a man aged 45-65 years with COVID-19, enrolled during active disease. The CDR3 runs from the conserved cysteine through the conserved F or W. The D gene is left open where the match is weak. The size entry is marked missing in some rows and otherwise reads once, few, many or a size class.

v_call: TRBV7-2; d_call: TRBD1; clone_size: .; j_call: TRBJ1-2; cdr3_aa: CASSQRQGDYGYTF; cdr3_nt: TGTGCCAGCAGCCAACGACAGGGTGACTATGGCTACACCTTC
v_call: TRBV11-3; d_call: TRBD2; clone_size: once; j_call: TRBJ2-1; cdr3_aa: CASSLNSGGSYNEQFF; cdr3_nt: TGTGCCAGCAGCTTGAATAGCGGGGGCTCCTACAATGAGCAGTTCTTC
v_call: TRBV7-3; d_call: .; clone_size: .; j_call: TRBJ2-4; cdr3_aa: CASSSSTQNIQYF; cdr3_nt: TGTGCCAGCAGCTCCTCGACACAAAACATTCAGTACTTC
v_call: TRBV4-2; d_call: .; clone_size: .; j_call: TRBJ2-7; cdr3_aa: CASSQAGRVTYEQYF; cdr3_nt: TGTGCCAGCAGCCAAGCGGGCAGGGTAACCTACGAGCAGTACTTC
v_call: TRBV5-4; d_call: TRBD2; clone_size: .; j_call: TRBJ2-1; cdr3_aa: CASSGSGGAPYNEQFF; cdr3_nt: TGTGCCAGCAGCGGAAGCGGGGGGGCCCCCTACAATGAGCAGTTCTTC
v_call: TRBV25-1; d_call: .; clone_size: .; j_call: TRBJ1-2; cdr3_aa: CASSGLSGGTYGYTF; cdr3_nt: TGTGCCAGCAGTGGTTTGTCGGGGGGTACCTATGGCTACACCTTC
v_call: TRBV19; d_call: .; clone_size: .; j_call: TRBJ2-7; cdr3_aa: CASSSPGGVATEQYF; cdr3_nt: TGTGCCAGTAGTTCCCCCGGCGGGGTCGCGACCGAGCAGTACTTC
v_call: TRBV5-1; d_call: TRBD2; clone_size: .; j_call: TRBJ2-1; cdr3_aa: CASSLVRGGTDEQFF; cdr3_nt: TGCGCCAGCAGCTTGGTACGGGGGGGCACCGATGAGCAGTTCTTC
v_call: TRBV3-1/TRBV3-2; d_call: TRBD2; clone_size: .; j_call: TRBJ2-7; cdr3_aa: CASSPTSGGGEQYF; cdr3_nt: TGTGCCAGCAGCCCGACTAGCGGGGGGGGCGAGCAGTACTTC
v_call: TRBV4-1; d_call: .; clone_size: .; j_call: TRBJ1-2; cdr3_aa: CASSQEEGTNYGYTF; cdr3_nt: TGCGCCAGCAGCCAAGAGGAGGGTACCAACTATGGCTACACCTTC
v_call: TRBV7-6; d_call: .; clone_size: .; j_call: TRBJ2-7; cdr3_aa: CASSSQSGRQLYEQYF; cdr3_nt: TGTGCCAGCAGCTCCCAAAGCGGGCGTCAGCTCTACGAGCAGTACTTC
v_call: TRBV28; d_call: .; clone_size: .; j_call: TRBJ2-2; cdr3_aa: CASRQGFSRAGELFF; cdr3_nt: TGTGCCAGCAGGCAGGGATTTTCACGGGCCGGGGAGCTGTTTTTT
v_call: TRBV7-9; d_call: .; clone_size: .; j_call: TRBJ1-1; cdr3_aa: CASSLEGDNYMNTEAFF; cdr3_nt: TGTGCCAGCAGCTTAGAGGGGGACAATTACATGAACACTGAAGCTTTCTTT
v_call: TRBV14; d_call: TRBD1; clone_size: .; j_call: TRBJ2-6; cdr3_aa: CASSQDRDRAEYSSGANVLTF; cdr3_nt: TGTGCCAGCAGCCAAGATAGGGACAGGGCAGAATACAGCTCTGGGGCCAACGTCCTGACTTTC
v_call: TRBV7-9; d_call: TRBD2; clone_size: .; j_call: TRBJ2-3; cdr3_aa: CASSFTSGGSTDTQYF; cdr3_nt: TGTGCCAGCAGCTTTACTAGCGGGGGGAGCACAGATACGCAGTATTTT
v_call: TRBV27; d_call: TRBD1; clone_size: .; j_call: TRBJ1-2; cdr3_aa: CATAGQGGGYTF; cdr3_nt: TGTGCGACCGCCGGACAGGGCGGCGGCTACACCTTC
v_call: TRBV5-8; d_call: .; clone_size: .; j_call: TRBJ2-1; cdr3_aa: CASSPVGVALYNEQFF; cdr3_nt: TGTGCCAGCAGCCCGGTCGGGGTAGCACTCTACAATGAGCAGTTCTTC
v_call: TRBV6-5; d_call: TRBD1; clone_size: .; j_call: TRBJ1-4; cdr3_aa: CASSTGQGVGEKLFF; cdr3_nt: TGTGCCAGCAGTACCGGACAGGGCGTTGGTGAAAAACTGTTTTTT
v_call: TRBV29-1; d_call: TRBD1; clone_size: .; j_call: TRBJ1-4; cdr3_aa: CSVDRGLGEKLFF; cdr3_nt: TGCAGCGTCGACAGGGGGCTCGGGGAAAAACTGTTTTTT
v_call: TRBV11-2; d_call: .; clone_size: .; j_call: TRBJ2-1; cdr3_aa: CASRTQGGETYNEQFF; cdr3_nt: TGTGCCAGCAGAACTCAGGGCGGGGAGACCTACAATGAGCAGTTCTTC
v_call: TRBV5-1; d_call: TRBD2; clone_size: once; j_call: TRBJ2-5; cdr3_aa: CASSLGLAGTQETQYF; cdr3_nt: TGCGCCAGCAGCTTGGGACTAGCGGGGACTCAAGAGACCCAGTACTTC
v_call: TRBV3-1/TRBV3-2; d_call: .; clone_size: .; j_call: TRBJ2-5; cdr3_aa: CASSRRDTSWETQYF; cdr3_nt: TGTGCCAGCAGCCGACGGGACACCTCTTGGGAGACCCAGTACTTC
v_call: TRBV7-9; d_call: TRBD2; clone_size: .; j_call: TRBJ2-2; cdr3_aa: CASSSGTSGAGELFF; cdr3_nt: TGTGCCAGCAGCTCCGGGACTAGCGGGGCCGGGGAGCTGTTTTTT
v_call: TRBV19; d_call: .; clone_size: .; j_call: TRBJ2-5; cdr3_aa: CARRRQGWETQYF; cdr3_nt: TGTGCCAGGCGGCGGCAGGGGTGGGAGACCCAGTACTTC
v_call: TRBV5-6; d_call: .; clone_size: .; j_call: TRBJ2-6; cdr3_aa: CASSLPAGTGANVLTF; cdr3_nt: TGTGCCAGCAGCCTCCCCGCAGGGACTGGGGCCAACGTCCTGACTTTC
v_call: TRBV14; d_call: .; clone_size: .; j_call: TRBJ1-2; cdr3_aa: CASSQNPTRIYGYTF; cdr3_nt: TGTGCCAGCAGCCAGAACCCCACAAGAATATATGGCTACACCTTC
v_call: TRBV15; d_call: .; clone_size: .; j_call: TRBJ1-5; cdr3_aa: CATSRMSGEQPQHF; cdr3_nt: TGTGCCACCAGCCGTATGTCAGGGGAACAGCCCCAGCATTTT
v_call: TRBV19; d_call: .; clone_size: .; j_call: TRBJ1-2; cdr3_aa: CASSQNNYGYTF; cdr3_nt: TGTGCCAGTAGTCAGAACAACTATGGCTACACCTTC
v_call: TRBV19; d_call: TRBD1; clone_size: .; j_call: TRBJ1-5; cdr3_aa: CATDDRVNQPQHF; cdr3_nt: TGTGCCACCGATGACAGGGTCAATCAGCCCCAGCATTTT